These 32 T cell receptor beta chains were sequenced from one sample in a study of identifying expanded T cells in peripheral blood. Sequenced by immunoSEQ multiplex PCR; TCRdb stores in-frame clones only, minus some. The sample holds about 90,000 clones; around 90% are singletons and the top ten take approximately 5.2%. Sequencing was done on a sample of blood. These TCRs come from a person between 18 and 75 years old in good health.

In this sample, this clone turned up once. This CDR3 is CASSLKSANYEQYF. Here the CDR3 DNA reads TGTGCCAGCAGCTTAAAATCAGCTAACTACGAGCAGTACTTC. The chain carries TRBV7-9 and TRBJ2-7, with no clear D. CDR1 and CDR2 from the germline V gene are SEHNR and FQNEAQ (reference sequence). Trimming took 2 bases from V and 3 from J, leaving 11 bases between them. The CDR3 runs to 14 residues.

The rearrangement joins TRBV30 to TRBJ2-6; D gene unclear. V was clipped by 1 base and J by 2 bases, with 6 bases between them. Germline CDR1 is GTSNPN and CDR2 is SVGIG (reference sequence). CDR3 size: 14 residues. CDR3 loop: CAWSAGAGANVLTF. CDR3 coding DNA: TGTGCCTGGAGTGCTGGGGCTGGGGCCAACGTCCTGACTTTC.

This clone was counted only a few times. The chain joins TRBV2 to TRBJ1-1, with D possibly being TRBD1 (6 bases). The germline V gene has CDR1 SNHLY and CDR2 FYNNEI. The V end was cut by 8 bases, the J end by 0 bases, with 13 bases between. The CDR3 contains 14 residues. DNA for the CDR3: TGTGCCAGCTTCCGGGACATCTTGAACACTGAAGCTTTCTTT. It translates to CASFRDILNTEAFF.

The chain links TRBV20-1 to TRBJ2-1, with a possible D match to TRBD2 (6 bases). CDR1 DFQATT and CDR2 SNEGSKA come from the germline V gene (reference sequence). This CDR3 region has 11 residues. Trimming removed 7 bases from V and 13 bases from J, with 17 bases in between. CDR3 protein: CSVLVWDSQFF. In DNA, the CDR3 is TGCAGTGTTTTAGTATGGGACTCCCAGTTCTTC.

V is TRBV7-2 and J is TRBJ1-5, with a possible D match to TRBD1 (5 bases). Trimming left V 2 bases short and J 7 bases short, with 15 bases between. The CDR3 is 15 amino acids. Germline V gene sequence: CDR1 SGHTA, CDR2 FQGNSA. DNA of the CDR3: TGTGCCAGCAGCTTAATGGCGCCAGGGTCCCAGCCCCAGCATTTT. It yields the protein CASSLMAPGSQPQHF.

The chain is built from TRBV6-6 and TRBJ2-5, with 12 bases that match TRBD1. Trimming at V came to 4 bases and at J to 3 bases, leaving 6 bases not matched to a gene. The CDR3 has 16 amino acids. The V gene's germline CDR1 is MNHNY and CDR2 SVGAGI (reference sequence). This CDR3 reads CASSSPGQGAEETQYF. The CDR3 coding sequence is TGTGCCAGCAGTTCCCCGGGACAGGGGGCCGAAGAGACCCAGTACTTC.

This clone was seen just once. The chain couples TRBV4-1 to TRBJ2-1; TRBD2 is a possible D gene (5 bases). Trimming left V 1 base short and J 2 bases short, with 12 bases between. CDR1 and CDR2 (germline): MGHRA, YSYEKL. The CDR3 extends over 16 amino acids. The CDR3 sequence: CASSQVDLIAYNEQFF. CDR3 sequence (DNA): TGCGCCAGCAGCCAAGTGGACTTAATAGCCTACAATGAGCAGTTCTTC.

The sample holds one count of this clone. The CDR3 DNA reads TGTGCCAGCAGCTCCTCGGATGATACGCAGTATTTT. This translates into CASSSSDDTQYF. The rearrangement uses TRBV11-2 and TRBJ2-3; D call uncertain. CDR1 and CDR2 from the germline V gene are SGHAT and FQNNGV. Trimming removed 4 bases from V and 6 bases from J, with 8 bases in between. The CDR3 contains 12 residues.

This clone was counted a single time. The CDR3 region has the DNA TGTGCCAGTAGTATTTTCGGGGCAGGGGGCGAATATGGCTACACCTTC. It is translated as CASSIFGAGGEYGYTF. The chain links TRBV19 to TRBJ1-2; 8 bases are shared with TRBD1. The J segment lost 5 bases and the V segment lost 3 bases, leaving 11 bases of the junction unmatched. The CDR3 loop spans 16 amino acids. Germline V gene sequence: CDR1 LNHDA, CDR2 SQIVND (reference sequence).

V and J are TRBV5-1 and TRBJ2-5; 9 bases are a match to TRBD2. Trimming cost V 2 bases and J 5 bases; bases outside gene matches: 10. CDR3 length equals 16 residues. Per germline, CDR1 SGHRS and CDR2 YFSETQ. CDR3 DNA sequence: TGCGCCAGCAGCTTTGGGGCTAGCGGGGCGGGGGAGACCCAGTACTTC. Translation gives CASSFGASGAGETQYF.

In this sample, this clone turned up once. The chain links TRBV11-2 to TRBJ1-2, with 11 bases identical to TRBD1. The CDR3 extends over 15 amino acids. CDR1 and CDR2 from the germline V gene are SGHAT and FQNNGV. V dropped 5 bases and J dropped 5; count of bases not matched to a gene: 7. CDR3 in amino acids: CASSQGQGVSYGYTF. The CDR3 coding sequence is TGTGCCAGCAGCCAGGGACAGGGGGTCTCATATGGCTACACCTTC.

The chain carries TRBV11-3 and TRBJ1-1; D remains ambiguous. With 5 bases removed from V and 4 bases from J, the gap between germline ends came to 11 bases. Per the germline V gene, CDR1 is SGHNT and CDR2 is YENEEA. The CDR3 is 13 amino acids. For the CDR3, the DNA is TGTGCCAGCAGCCCCGGACCCCGCACTGAAGCTTTCTTT. It translates to CASSPGPRTEAFF.

This clone came up a few times. CDR3 protein: CASSTGHQANYGYTF. The CDR3 DNA follows: TGTGCCAGTAGTACCGGACACCAAGCTAACTATGGCTACACCTTC. The V and J genes are TRBV19 and TRBJ1-2; tentative D call: TRBD1 (5 bases). Germline V gene data show CDR1 as LNHDA and CDR2 as SQIVND (reference sequence). This CDR3 contains 15 residues. V was trimmed by 4 bases and J by 0 bases, leaving 12 bases between them.

CDR3 nucleotides: TGTGCCAGCAGGCCCACAAACTACTATGGCTACACCTTC. It translates to CASRPTNYYGYTF. The chain joins TRBV6-5 to TRBJ1-2; no reliable D call. Germline CDR1 and CDR2: MNHEY and SVGAGI. This CDR3 spans 13 amino acids. V lost 6 bases and J 3 bases, leaving 11 bases between the germline ends.

This clone was seen once. The chain is built from TRBV6-1 and TRBJ2-2; D is perhaps TRBD2 (5 bases). This CDR3 is built from 15 residues. Between the trimmed V and J ends, which lost 5 bases and 3 bases, there was a span of 13 bases. CDR1 and CDR2 from the germline V gene are MNHNS and SASEGT. The CDR3 DNA follows: TGTGCCAGCAGTAAACGGGGTTCTGACACCGGGGAGCTGTTTTTT. Its translation is CASSKRGSDTGELFF.

The chain employs TRBV9 and TRBJ1-2, with a tentative D call TRBD1 (6 bases). The CDR3 length is 18 residues. Germline assignment: CDR1 SGDLS and CDR2 YYNGEE. V gave up 0 bases and J gave up 8 bases, with 26 bases separating them. The CDR3, as DNA: TGTGCCAGCAGCGTAGGGGTCGCAACCTCGACAGGACGTAAGGGCTACACCTTC. Translating it yields CASSVGVATSTGRKGYTF.

This clone has a single count. V gene TRBV6-5 combines with J gene TRBJ2-7; D unclear. This CDR3 contains 16 residues. V lost 0 bases and J lost 0, with 12 bases in between. The germline gives CDR1 MNHEY, CDR2 SVGAGI. As DNA, the CDR3 is TGTGCCAGCAGTTACTCGATATCCACCGCCTCCTACGAGCAGTACTTC. Translation gives CASSYSISTASYEQYF.

Notes on this clone: The sample holds other DNA sequences that translate to the same CDR3. This chain uses TRBV5-1 with TRBJ2-5; D is uncertain. Germline loops: CDR1 SGHRS, CDR2 YFSETQ. The V end lost 3 bases, the J end lost 0 bases, and 3 bases lay between the germline ends. There are 12 residues in the CDR3. CDR3 protein: CASSSNQETQYF. The CDR3 coding sequence is TGCGCCAGCAGCTCAAACCAAGAGACCCAGTACTTC.

The sample holds a few counts of this clone. The chain employs TRBV6-5 and TRBJ1-3; D remains unclear. This CDR3 contains 16 residues. Germline CDR1 and CDR2: MNHEY and SVGAGI. The V gene lost 0 bases and the J gene lost 1 base, with 10 bases spanning the gap. The chain's CDR3 is CASSYSISGSGNTIYF. DNA of the CDR3: TGTGCCAGCAGTTACTCGATTTCCGGGTCTGGAAACACCATATATTTT.

CDR3 sequence (DNA): TGTGCCAGCAGCTTAGGCAGGGGGCCCAACACCAATCAGCCCCAGCATTTT. It translates to CASSLGRGPNTNQPQHF. This sequence joins TRBV7-8 and TRBJ1-5; the match to TRBD1 covers 8 bases. The CDR3 length is 17 residues. Losses at the gene ends were 1 base for V and 3 bases for J; bases not matched to a gene: 8. Germline CDR1 is SGHVS and CDR2 is FQNEAQ.

V usage is TRBV30 and J usage is TRBJ1-1; D might be TRBD1 (6 bases). This CDR3 is built from 14 residues. Looked up from germline, CDR1 is GTSNPN and CDR2 is SVGIG (reference sequence). With 5 bases removed from V and 0 bases from J, the gap between germline ends came to 13 bases. In DNA form, the CDR3 reads TGTGCCTGGGGGGGCGGCGTTATGAACACTGAAGCTTTCTTT. Amino acids: CAWGGGVMNTEAFF. Together with reference TRBV30 and TRBJ1-1, the CDR3 gives the full variable domain: SQTIHQWPATLVQPVGSPLSLECTVEGTSNPNLYWYRQAAGRGLQLLFYSVGIGQISSEVPQNLSASRPQDRQFILSSKKLLLSDSGFYLCAWGGGVMNTEAFFGQGTRLTVV.

This clone has a single count. The chain couples TRBV30 to TRBJ1-2; D not certain. Deletions cut 3 bases from V and 4 bases from J, with 15 bases between. Germline values: CDR1 GTSNPN, CDR2 SVGIG (reference sequence). This CDR3 is built from 14 residues. CDR3 in amino acids: CAWREVSDFYGYTF. CDR3 in DNA: TGTGCCTGGAGAGAGGTGTCAGACTTCTATGGCTACACCTTC.

The chain employs TRBV29-1 and TRBJ1-1; no reliable D call. The V end was cut by 0 bases, the J end by 1 base, with 6 bases between. Germline V gives CDR1 SQVTM, CDR2 ANQGSEA. This CDR3 has 13 amino acids. This CDR3 is CSVEDRRNTEAFF. The CDR3 nucleotides read TGCAGCGTTGAAGATAGGAGGAACACTGAAGCTTTCTTT.

In its sample, this clone was seen once. The chain recombines TRBV10-2 with TRBJ1-2; no firm D call. Per the germline V gene, CDR1 is WSHSY and CDR2 is SAAADI. The CDR3 consists of 13 residues. The V gene lost 7 bases and the J gene lost 4 bases, with 13 bases spanning the gap. This chain's CDR3 is CASNNIAGYGYTF. The CDR3 DNA follows: TGCGCCAGCAACAACATCGCGGGCTATGGCTACACCTTC.

V usage is TRBV2 and J usage is TRBJ2-7; TRBD1 matches at 9 bases. J lost 5 bases, V lost 7 bases, and 12 bases had no gene match. CDR3 length equals 15 residues. CDR1 is SNHLY, CDR2 FYNNEI, per germline. CDR3 region: CASTSYPGTGNEQYF. The DNA for the CDR3 is TGTGCCAGCACCTCTTACCCCGGGACAGGGAACGAGCAGTACTTC.

The chain employs TRBV25-1 and TRBJ1-2, with TRBD1 matching over 8 bases. V lost 9 bases and J lost 3; bases outside the gene matches: 9. This CDR3 is built from 14 residues. Germline V gene lookup returns CDR1 MGHDK and CDR2 SYGVNS. In DNA, the CDR3 is TGTGCCAGAAGACGGGACAGGCCTTACTATGGCTACACCTTC. It is translated as CARRRDRPYYGYTF.

CDR3 amino acids: CASSEFGNRRWNCIRHSNQPQHF. CDR3 DNA: TGCGCCAGCAGTGAGTTTGGGAATCGGCGATGGAACTGTATACGACACAGCAATCAGCCCCAGCATTTT. V gene TRBV10-1 combines with J gene TRBJ1-5, with no clear D. Germline assignment: CDR1 WNHNN and CDR2 SYGVQD (reference sequence). The CDR3 runs 23 residues. Trimming removed 1 base from V and 1 base from J, with 32 bases in between.

The chain is built from TRBV6-5 and TRBJ1-1, with no clear D. Germline values: CDR1 MNHEY, CDR2 SVGAGI. V was pared by 4 bases and J by 1 base, with 10 bases between. CDR3 size: 14 residues. CDR3 coding DNA: TGTGCCAGCAGTTGGACGACGGCGAACACTGAAGCTTTCTTT. As protein: CASSWTTANTEAFF.

The chain is built from TRBV6-6 and TRBJ1-2; TRBD1 might be the D (6 bases). CDR1 is MNHNY and CDR2 is SVGAGI in the germline V gene (reference sequence). The CDR3 loop spans 15 amino acids. V was trimmed by 2 bases and J by 4 bases, leaving 14 bases between them. In DNA, the CDR3 is TGTGCCAGCAGTTACACGGGGGGCGAGGGCTATGGCTACACCTTC. Its protein product is CASSYTGGEGYGYTF.

The chain carries TRBV7-2 and TRBJ1-5; D gene uncertain. This CDR3 is built from 14 residues. Between the trimmed V and J ends, which lost 2 bases and 3 bases, there was a span of 8 bases. Germline V gene data show CDR1 as SGHTA and CDR2 as FQGNSA. For the CDR3, the DNA is TGTGCCAGCAGCTTAATAGGGTCCAATCAGCCCCAGCATTTT. It is translated as CASSLIGSNQPQHF.

This clone has more than one count but fewer than ten. This rearrangement joins TRBV4-3 to TRBJ1-5; TRBD1 matches at 10 bases. Germline-derived CDR1 and CDR2 are LGHNA and YSLEER. Trimming removed 4 bases from V and 3 bases from J; junction bases left unmatched: 3. The CDR3 sequence is 15 residues long. The CDR3 here is CASSRGTGDNQPQHF. The CDR3 nucleotides read TGCGCCAGCAGCCGCGGGACAGGGGACAATCAGCCCCAGCATTTT.

The table lists this clone with a count of one. V is TRBV6-5 and J is TRBJ1-4; D possibly corresponds to TRBD1 (5 bases). CDR1 and CDR2 (germline): MNHEY, SVGAGI. The CDR3 consists of 14 residues. V lost 6 bases and J 4 bases, leaving 12 bases between the germline ends. CDR3 sequence (DNA): TGTGCCAGCAGGAGCAGGGCCCTTAATGAAAAACTGTTTTTT. Encoded protein: CASRSRALNEKLFF.